Sequencing of this T cell receptor beta chain was carried out in a study of blood T cell repertoires in COVID-19. The wider study: Samples came from the United States, Italy and Spain, spanning acute and convalescent COVID-19. T cells, B-cell-depleted T cells, or PBMCs provided the cDNA or gDNA that served as material.

The CDR3 extends over 14 amino acids. Germline loops: CDR1 SEHNR, CDR2 FQNEAQ (reference sequence). V lost 1 base and J lost 7, with 12 bases in between. Per the original data handling: Amplifying reference gene primers gave estimates of nucleated cell counts. Clones were sequenced by immunoSEQ multiplex PCR, and TCRdb holds only the in-frame ones, with some missing. D and trimming were read from the DNA, whereas the V and J calls and clone size are those reported in that table. The sample records roughly 160,000 clones, more than 70% being singletons. The J gene is TRBJ2-3, the V gene TRBV7-9; a weak D match, TRBD1 (5 bases). The sequencing input was peripheral blood. The origin of this receptor is a woman older than 75 with active or convalescent COVID-19. The CDR3 sequence is CASSLVEGAYTQYF. DNA for the CDR3: TGTGCCAGCAGCTTAGTTGAAGGGGCGTATACGCAGTATTTT.